The 19 T cell receptor beta chains below come from one sample, sequenced in a study of graft-versus-host responses after intestinal transplantation. These TCRs' antigens remain unknown. Only in-frame clones appear in the TCRdb table, and some are missing; sequencing was by immunoSEQ multiplex PCR. This table holds about 86,000 clones, 91% found once. Specimen: unstimulated CD8+ T cells sorted from spleen or lymph node cells, collected before intestinal transplant. All receptors come from a human donor who received an intestinal transplant.

The chain couples TRBV27 to TRBJ2-1, with 11 nucleotides matching TRBD2. Germline CDR1 reads MNHEY; CDR2 reads SMNVEV (reference sequence). The CDR3 has 16 residues. Germline trimming cut 5 bases from V and 5 bases from J; bases unmatched to any gene: 8. For the CDR3, the DNA is TGTGCCAGCAGTCGCTTGCCGGGACTAGCGGACAATGAGCAGTTCTTC. Amino acid sequence: CASSRLPGLADNEQFF.

This rearrangement joins TRBV4-1 to TRBJ1-1; no firm D call. V was trimmed by 0 bases and J by 6 bases, leaving 11 bases between them. The CDR3 is 14 residues long. Germline lookup yields CDR1 MGHRA and CDR2 YSYEKL. The CDR3 protein is CASSQEAGASEAFF. CDR3 sequence (DNA): TGCGCCAGCAGCCAAGAGGCGGGCGCGTCTGAAGCTTTCTTT.

The chain carries TRBV2 and TRBJ2-7; TRBD1 agrees at 8 bases. The CDR3 extends over 13 amino acids. V lost 1 base to trimming and J lost 4 bases; unmatched junction nucleotides: 0. The V gene's germline CDR1 is SNHLY and CDR2 FYNNEI. The CDR3 is CASSEDRGYEQYF. CDR3 nucleotide sequence: TGTGCCAGCAGTGAAGACAGGGGGTACGAGCAGTACTTC.

This sequence joins TRBV10-3 and TRBJ2-7; 7 bases are shared with TRBD1. From germline, CDR1 is ENHRY and CDR2 SYGVKD. CDR3 length: 14 amino acids. V lost 0 bases, J lost 5 bases, and 4 bases stayed unmatched. CDR3 region: CAISESDRAHEQYF. The CDR3 DNA is TGTGCCATCAGTGAGTCCGACAGGGCCCACGAGCAGTACTTC.

The J gene is TRBJ1-1, the V gene TRBV6-5; D might be TRBD1 (5 bases). V shed 5 bases and J shed 1 base, with 14 bases lying between them. CDR1 and CDR2 from the germline V gene are MNHEY and SVGAGI. CDR3 length: 15 amino acids. The CDR3 DNA sequence: TGTGCCAGCAGTCTCCCAGGGATTGGGAACACTGAAGCTTTCTTT. Residues: CASSLPGIGNTEAFF.

The V call is TRBV9, the J call TRBJ2-7, with 9 bases matching TRBD2. The V gene's germline CDR1 is SGDLS and CDR2 YYNGEE. The CDR3 runs to 14 residues. Losses at the gene ends were 4 bases for V and 2 bases for J; bases not matched to a gene: 4. The CDR3 protein is CASSQTSGAYEQYF. The CDR3 DNA reads TGTGCCAGCAGCCAGACTAGCGGTGCCTACGAGCAGTACTTC.

The chain employs TRBV7-2 and TRBJ2-6; 9 nucleotides line up with TRBD1. With V trimmed by 5 bases and J by 3 bases, 11 bases remained unmatched. Per the germline V gene, CDR1 is SGHTA and CDR2 is FQGNSA. The CDR3 has 18 residues. CDR3 nucleotide sequence: TGTGCCAGCAGCGTCCGGGACAGGGATTGGTATGGGGCCAACGTCCTGACTTTC. As protein: CASSVRDRDWYGANVLTF.

This CDR3 is CASKPGQHYEQYF. CDR3 sequence (DNA): TGTGCCAGTAAACCGGGACAACACTACGAGCAGTACTTC. The V call is TRBV5-6, the J call TRBJ2-7, with a possible D match to TRBD1 (6 bases). Between the trimmed V and J ends, which lost 8 bases and 3 bases, there was a span of 15 bases. This CDR3 comprises 13 residues. The germline V gene encodes CDR1 SGHDT and CDR2 YYEEEE.

The CDR3 region is CASSLAGRGHYGYTF. CDR3 sequence (DNA): TGTGCCAGCAGCTTAGCTGGCAGGGGACACTATGGCTACACCTTC. This chain links TRBV7-2 with TRBJ1-2; a weak D match, TRBD1 (6 bases). Germline loops: CDR1 SGHTA, CDR2 FQGNSA. CDR3 length equals 15 residues. Deletions cut 0 bases from V and 3 bases from J, with 11 bases between.

The rearrangement uses TRBV5-1 and TRBJ2-3, with 12 nucleotides matching TRBD2. With 1 base clipped from V and 6 bases from J, the junction kept 3 bases outside the gene matches. Germline V gene data show CDR1 as SGHRS and CDR2 as YFSETQ. This CDR3 is 15 amino acids long. The CDR3 here is CASSLRTSGEDTQYF. CDR3 coding DNA: TGCGCCAGCAGCTTGAGGACTAGCGGGGAGGATACGCAGTATTTT. Combining the CDR3 with reference TRBV5-1 and TRBJ2-3 gives the whole variable domain KAGVTQTPRYLIKTRGQQVTLSCSPISGHRSVSWYQQTPGQGLQFLFEYFSETQRNKGNFPGRFSGRQFSNSRSEMNVSTLELGDSALYLCASSLRTSGEDTQYFGPGTRLTVL.

This clone came up once. The chain couples TRBV16 to TRBJ1-5, with a weak D call TRBD1 (6 bases). Germline V gene data show CDR1 as KGHSY and CDR2 as FQNENV. The length of the CDR3 is 15 residues. V gave up 0 bases and J gave up 6 bases, with 12 bases separating them. The CDR3 here is CASSQSGGAGQPQHF. The CDR3 DNA is TGTGCCAGCAGCCAATCAGGGGGGGCTGGTCAGCCCCAGCATTTT.

V is TRBV11-2 and J is TRBJ2-7; no definite D call. The CDR3 spans 15 residues. Trimming pared 1 base from V and 1 base from J, leaving 11 bases between. In germline, CDR1 is SGHAT, CDR2 FQNNGV. The CDR3 region is CASSLGRLPSYEQYF. CDR3 in DNA: TGTGCCAGCAGCTTAGGCAGGCTTCCATCCTACGAGCAGTACTTC.

The CDR3 nucleotides are TGCGCCAGCAGCTTGGAGTGGCCCCCCCCCGGGGGACCCACAGATACGCAGTATTTT. Translating gives CASSLEWPPPGGPTDTQYF. The rearrangement joins TRBV5-1 to TRBJ2-3; TRBD2 is a possible D gene (6 bases). CDR3 length equals 19 residues. Germline loops: CDR1 SGHRS, CDR2 YFSETQ. Deletions cut 0 bases from V and 2 bases from J, with 22 bases between.

The rearrangement links TRBV7-9 to TRBJ2-4, with TRBD2 matching 9 bases. The germline V gene has CDR1 SEHNR and CDR2 FQNEAQ (reference sequence). V dropped 5 bases and J dropped 4; count of bases not matched to a gene: 6. The CDR3 runs 15 residues. CDR3 residues: CASSPPTSGKNIQYF. The CDR3 DNA sequence: TGTGCCAGCAGCCCTCCTACTAGCGGGAAAAACATTCAGTACTTC. The full variable domain, rest sourced from reference TRBV7-9 and TRBJ2-4, is DTGVSQNPRHKITKRGQNVTFRCDPISEHNRLYWYRQTLGQGPEFLTYFQNEAQLEKSRLLSDRFSAERPKGSFSTLEIQRTEQGDSAMYLCASSPPTSGKNIQYFGAGTRLSVL.

V is TRBV2 and J is TRBJ2-7, with 7 bases aligning to TRBD1. Germline V gene sequence: CDR1 SNHLY, CDR2 FYNNEI. The CDR3 loop spans 22 amino acids. The V segment lost 2 bases and the J segment 13 bases; nucleotides outside the gene matches: 38. The CDR3 here is CASSEPRGYGRLLRAVEDLIYF. The CDR3, as DNA: TGTGCCAGCAGTGAACCCAGGGGGTATGGGAGACTCCTACGAGCAGTAGAGGACCTCATATACTTC.

This clone was seen once. This chain links TRBV27 with TRBJ2-7; 7 nucleotides match TRBD1. From germline, CDR1 is MNHEY and CDR2 SMNVEV (reference sequence). V trimming: 2 bases; J trimming: 7 bases; junction bases outside the gene matches: 5. The CDR3 consists of 13 residues. The CDR3 DNA sequence: TGTGCCAGCAGTTTAACGACAGGGCTTGAGCAGTACTTC. Translating gives CASSLTTGLEQYF.

V is TRBV27 and J is TRBJ2-6; 10 bases are a match to TRBD1. With V trimmed by 4 bases and J by 3 bases, 12 bases remained unmatched. Germline V gives CDR1 MNHEY, CDR2 SMNVEV (reference sequence). The length of the CDR3 is 19 residues. CDR3 amino acids: CASSSYLDRGYGGANVLTF. CDR3 nucleotides: TGTGCCAGCAGTTCCTACCTGGACAGGGGGTACGGTGGGGCCAACGTCCTGACTTTC.

The chain employs TRBV6-5 and TRBJ2-1, with TRBD2 matching 10 bases. Trimming took 4 bases from V and 6 from J; bases not matched to a gene: 6. The CDR3 covers 15 residues. Germline assignment: CDR1 MNHEY and CDR2 SVGAGI. The CDR3 DNA sequence: TGTGCCAGCAGTTTTAGGACTAGCGGCCCCAATGAGCAGTTCTTC. Translating it yields CASSFRTSGPNEQFF.

The J gene is TRBJ2-1, the V gene TRBV6-5, with 10 bases matching TRBD1. Germline CDR1 MNHEY, CDR2 SVGAGI. This CDR3 has 15 residues. Germline trimming cut 6 bases from V and 3 bases from J; bases unmatched to any gene: 5. CDR3 bases: TGTGCCAGCAGAGAGGACAGGGGGGTCTACAATGAGCAGTTCTTC. Translated, it gives CASREDRGVYNEQFF.